These 28 T cell receptor delta chains originate from one sample sequenced in a study of γδ T cells in repeated Plasmodium falciparum infection. TCRdb fed the multiplex PCR reads into CATT to redo clone calling. This sample has about 51,000 delta-chain clones, with 1.9% found just once. Gammadelta T cells were flow-sorted from PBMC into Vgamma9/Vdelta2+ and Vdelta2-negative populations for bulk analysis. Material for sequencing was gamma-delta T cells from blood. Receptor source: a pool of human donors (malaria-infected and uninfected, not separated).

This clone was picked up a small number of times. The protein TCRdb lists belongs to a much larger clone and differs from this DNA's translation at residue 22, which points to a read error; the protein shown is made from the DNA. No J gene call was made, and the V gene is TRDV1; the table's D call of TRDD3 was not tested on the DNA. CDR1 is TSWWSYY and CDR2 is QGS in the germline V gene. The CDR3 is 24 residues long. The CDR3, as DNA: TGTGCTCTTGGGAAGCCCCATTCCTACTGGGGTACTGGGGGATACGGAAACAAGGCAGCACAACACTTCTTT. Amino acid sequence: CALGKPHSYWGTGGYGNKAAQHFF.

For this clone: A far larger clone is off by one base, so a read error is likely. This CDR3 is also generated by other DNA sequences in the sample. J is TRDJ1 and V is TRDV2; TRDD3 aligns across 13 bases. Because TCRdb records no J gene, it was assigned here through a match of the DNA to germline. Germline CDR1 and CDR2: GEAIGNYY and EKD. Germline trimming cut 2 bases from V and 3 bases from J; bases unmatched to any gene: 17. The CDR3 runs 20 residues. CDR3 protein: CACDSVILGDTPAVADKLIF. The CDR3 DNA sequence: TGTGCCTGTGACAGCGTAATACTGGGGGATACGCCAGCGGTGGCCGATAAACTCATCTTT.

This clone showed up many times. A read error likely explains this, since a far larger clone differs by one base. Other nucleotide sequences from this sample produce the same CDR3. This chain connects TRDV1 to TRDJ1; 7 bases are a match to TRDD3. Here the J gene was assigned by germline matching of the DNA, as TCRdb has none. The CDR3 is 19 residues long. From germline, CDR1 is TSWWSYY and CDR2 QGS. This chain's CDR3 is CALGEHIYVRWGRVDKLIF. CDR3 bases: TGTGCTCTTGGAGAACACATCTACGTGAGGTGGGGGAGAGTCGATAAACTCATCTTT.

As to this clone: The translation of this DNA and the TCRdb protein of a much larger clone differ at residue 17, probably owing to a read error; the protein shown here is translated from the DNA. The V gene is TRDV1, the J gene TRDJ1, with 10 bases fitting TRDD3. The J gene, absent from TCRdb, was called here by matching the DNA to germline. CDR3 length: 21 residues. Germline CDR1 reads TSWWSYY; CDR2 reads QGS. The CDR3 DNA reads as TGTGCTCTTGGGGAACCCCGTTTCCTACGTAGGTGGGGGATACCAACCGAGAAACTCATCTTT. Encoded protein: CALGEPRFLRRWGIPTEKLIF.

For this clone: For this DNA, TCRdb reports the protein of a much larger clone, which diverges at residue 15, most likely from a read error; the protein presented here is translated directly from the DNA. The chain carries TRDV3 and TRDJ1; 10 bases are shared with TRDD3. The CDR3 has 20 amino acids. V lost 2 bases and J lost 3; bases outside the gene matches: 24. CDR1 and CDR2 from the germline V gene are TVYSNPD and GDNSRS (reference sequence). CDR3 residues: CAFLSPTSTYLLGDADKLIF. The CDR3 DNA reads as TGTGCCTTTTTGTCTCCTACGTCAACCTATTTACTGGGGGATGCCGATAAACTCATCTTT.

Concerning this clone itself: TCRdb's listed protein matches a much larger clone and diverges from this DNA's translation at residue 3, likely through a read error; the protein shown comes from the DNA. This sequence joins TRDV3 and TRDJ1, with TRDD3 matching 10 bases. This CDR3 comprises 16 residues. Germline V gene sequence: CDR1 TVYSNPD, CDR2 GDNSRS (reference sequence). The CDR3: CALSGYWGIRADKLIF. DNA of the CDR3: TGTGCCCTTAGTGGCTACTGGGGGATTAGGGCCGATAAACTCATCTTT.

Turning to this clone: This DNA's translation and the protein TCRdb lists, from a much larger clone, do not match at residue 6, likely due to a read error; the protein shown is translated from the DNA. This chain links TRDV2 with TRDJ1; the D is unclear. No J gene is reported in TCRdb; it was inferred here by comparing the DNA with germline. Trimming removed 2 bases from V and 4 bases from J, with 10 bases in between. Germline V lookup: CDR1 GEAIGNYY, CDR2 EKD. The length of the CDR3 is 13 residues. The CDR3 DNA follows: TGTGCCTGTGACAGTGCAGGAGTCGATAAACTCATCTTT. It codes for CACDSAGVDKLIF.

As regards this clone: TCRdb attributes to this sequence the protein of a much larger clone, which differs from the DNA translation at residue 7; a read error is likely, and the protein displayed is translated from the DNA. The chain employs TRDV1 and TRDJ1; no firm D call. Germline CDR1 is TSWWSYY and CDR2 is QGS. The CDR3 sequence is 17 residues long. With 2 bases removed from V and 0 bases from J, the gap between germline ends came to 16 bases. The CDR3 is CALGEALPPEYTDKLIF. The DNA for the CDR3 is TGTGCTCTTGGGGAAGCTTTGCCTCCCGAATACACCGATAAACTCATCTTT.

This clone has at least ten counts. A far larger clone is off by one base, so a read error is likely. Other DNA sequences in the sample encode the same CDR3. The chain combines TRDV2 with TRDJ1; 9 nucleotides align to TRDD3. Germline V lookup: CDR1 GEAIGNYY, CDR2 EKD. This CDR3 has 20 amino acids. CDR3 DNA sequence: TGTGCCTGTGACAGACTGCTGGGGGATTCGCTAGACCGACACACCGATAAGCTCATCTTT. Protein product: CACDRLLGDSLDRHTDKLIF.

The sample holds many counts of this clone. The TCRdb protein, from a much larger clone, departs from this DNA's translation at residue 11, likely by read error; the protein shown derives from the DNA. The chain recombines TRDV1 with TRDJ1, with TRDD3 matching over 11 bases. Because TCRdb records no J gene, it was assigned here through a match of the DNA to germline. The CDR3 length is 18 residues. V lost 5 bases to trimming and J lost 1 base; unmatched junction nucleotides: 12. From germline, CDR1 is TSWWSYY and CDR2 QGS. CDR3 protein: CALGKPYWGIVGTDKLIF. The CDR3 DNA is TGTGCTCTTGGGAAACCGTACTGGGGGATAGTGGGCACCGATAAACTCATCTTT.

This clone has more than one count but fewer than ten. TCRdb's protein, taken from a much larger clone, differs from this DNA's translation at residue 4, likely owing to a read error; the protein displayed comes from the DNA. The chain recombines TRDV1 with TRDJ2, with D perhaps matching TRDD2 or TRDD3 (6 bases each). TCRdb lists no J gene, so it was determined here by aligning the DNA to germline. The CDR3 spans 21 residues. Per germline, CDR1 TSWWSYY and CDR2 QGS. V was trimmed by 7 bases and J by 3 bases, leaving 33 bases between them. The CDR3 spells CALEGRLLLFGGPKVTAQLFF. CDR3 nucleotides: TGTGCTCTTGAGGGTCGACTCCTACTGTTTGGGGGGCCGAAGGTGACAGCACAACTCTTCTTT.

This clone was counted at least ten times. The TCRdb protein, from a much larger clone, departs from this DNA's translation at residue 6, likely by read error; the protein shown derives from the DNA. The chain uses TRDV2 and TRDJ1; 12 nucleotides match TRDD3. Matching the DNA to germline supplied the J gene, which TCRdb does not give. The CDR3 totals 21 residues. CDR1 is GEAIGNYY, CDR2 EKD, per germline. The V gene end was trimmed by 1 base and the J gene end by 0 bases; junction bases not matched to a gene: 17. This chain's CDR3 is CACDTPLLGDTDLDNTDKLIF. The CDR3 bases are TGTGCCTGTGACACTCCTTTACTGGGGGATACTGACCTCGACAACACCGATAAACTCATCTTT.

Comments on this clone: This likely reflects a read error, since a far larger clone is one base away. In the same sample, other DNA sequences code for this CDR3. The V gene is TRDV1, the J gene TRDJ2, with D maybe TRDD3 (6 bases). Matching the DNA to germline supplied the J gene, which TCRdb does not give. The CDR3 sequence is 21 residues long. CDR1 is TSWWSYY, CDR2 QGS, per germline. V lost 9 bases, J lost 1 base, and 33 bases lay in between. In nucleotides, the CDR3 is TGTGCTCTCACCCTATTCTCCCAACTCTGGGGATTTGCAAATTTGACAGCACAACTCTTCTTT. Translation gives CALTLFSQLWGFANLTAQLFF.

This clone was found many times. The chain joins TRDV1 to TRDJ2; 7 bases are shared with TRDD3. The CDR3 sequence is 22 residues long. J gave up 0 bases and V 6 bases, and 25 bases lay outside the gene matches. Per germline, CDR1 TSWWSYY and CDR2 QGS. CDR3 sequence: CALGLKSRRMGDHYSLTAQLFF. Written as DNA, the CDR3 is TGTGCTCTTGGCCTAAAATCCCGGCGAATGGGGGACCACTATTCTTTGACAGCACAACTCTTCTTT.

This clone occurred a few times. The protein recorded in TCRdb matches a much larger clone and deviates from this DNA's translation at residue 16, suggesting a read error; the protein here is obtained by translating the DNA. The sample has other DNA sequences that encode this CDR3 too. J is TRDJ1 and V is TRDV1, with 7 nucleotides matching TRDD2. Here the J gene came from matching the DNA to germline, since TCRdb omits it. The CDR3 consists of 20 residues. From germline, CDR1 is TSWWSYY and CDR2 QGS. The CDR3 reads CALGEPAFVPTPGITEKLIF. CDR3 sequence (DNA): TGTGCTCTTGGGGAACCAGCTTTCGTTCCTACACCAGGGATCACCGAAAAACTCATCTTT.

This clone was counted a few times. TCRdb shows a much larger clone's protein in place of this DNA's translation, and the two differ at residue 17, likely through a read error; the protein shown is translated from the DNA. The CDR3, as DNA: TGTGCTCTTGGGGAACCCATTCCTACGATATTTCTGGGGGATACGTGGGCCGATAAACTCATCTTT. Encoded protein: CALGEPIPTIFLGDTWADKLIF. V is TRDV1 and J is TRDJ1; 12 bases fit TRDD3. In the absence of a J gene in TCRdb, the DNA was matched to germline to assign it here. With 1 base clipped from V and 3 bases from J, the junction kept 21 bases outside the gene matches. CDR1 and CDR2 from the germline V gene are TSWWSYY and QGS. The CDR3 sequence is 22 residues long.

This clone was seen a few times. This DNA's translation and the protein TCRdb lists, from a much larger clone, do not match at residue 7, likely due to a read error; the protein shown is translated from the DNA. The CDR3 DNA is TGTGCCTTCACTACTGTACTTTACGGCAGCCCGTATCATGCTAACACCGATAAACTCATCTTT. This translates into CAFTTVLYGSPYHANTDKLIF. The chain employs TRDV3 and TRDJ1; D remains ambiguous. The J gene is absent in TCRdb and was assigned here via DNA matching to germline. The CDR3 runs 21 residues. V dropped 3 bases and J dropped 0 bases, with 35 bases sitting between them. Germline V gene data show CDR1 as TVYSNPD and CDR2 as GDNSRS (reference sequence).

Concerning this clone itself: The TCRdb record carries a much larger clone's protein, which differs from this DNA's translation at residue 19; a read error is the likely cause, and the protein listed here is the DNA translation. The chain recombines TRDV3 with TRDJ1, with TRDD3 matching over 12 bases. The J gene is not listed in TCRdb, so it was assigned here from a DNA match to germline. V trimming: 1 base; J trimming: 4 bases; junction bases outside the gene matches: 37. The germline CDR1 and CDR2 sequences are TVYSNPD and GDNSRS (reference sequence). This CDR3 has 25 residues. The CDR3 loop is CAFIPFLVKGYTGGYPPGAGDKLIF. CDR3 bases: TGTGCCTTTATCCCTTTTTTAGTGAAGGGTTATACTGGGGGATACCCTCCGGGAGCTGGCGATAAACTCATCTTT.

Worth noting for this clone: TCRdb pairs this DNA with a much larger clone's protein that differs at residue 11, likely a read error; the protein shown was translated from the DNA. This chain joins TRDV1 and TRDJ1, with D perhaps TRDD2 (6 bases). No J gene was available from TCRdb, and it was assigned here by a germline match of the DNA. The CDR3 length is 22 residues. Germline V CDR1 and CDR2: TSWWSYY, QGS. Between the trimmed V and J ends, which lost 0 bases and 2 bases, there was a span of 31 bases. CDR3: CALGELHTTRPPTFSFTDKLIF. The CDR3 bases are TGTGCTCTTGGGGAACTGCATACCACCCGCCCTCCTACTTTCAGTTTTACCGATAAACTCATCTTT.

This clone was observed a few times. The mismatch at residue 13 between this DNA's translation and the TCRdb protein of a much larger clone likely reflects a read error; the protein shown is translated from the DNA. The chain carries TRDV3 and TRDJ1; D might be TRDD2 (6 bases). In the absence of a J gene in TCRdb, the DNA was matched to germline to assign it here. Germline V lookup: CDR1 TVYSNPD, CDR2 GDNSRS (reference sequence). The CDR3 sequence is 21 residues long. CDR3 protein: CATLKTVILPGWRPYTDKLIF. CDR3 sequence (DNA): TGTGCTACGCTCAAAACCGTTATCCTACCGGGCTGGCGCCCATACACCGATAAACTCATCTTT.

This clone was seen more than once but under ten times. The translation of this DNA and the TCRdb protein of a much larger clone differ at residue 4, probably owing to a read error; the protein shown here is translated from the DNA. The chain has TRDV3 and TRDJ1; TRDD3 matches 11 bases. The CDR3 runs 21 residues. Germline CDR1 and CDR2: TVYSNPD and GDNSRS (reference sequence). The V segment lost 2 bases and the J segment 0 bases; nucleotides outside the gene matches: 23. The DNA for the CDR3 is TGTGCCTTTCCCTACCCCTCCTACTGGGGGATAGCATCCTTGTACACCGATAAACTCATCTTT. The encoded protein is CAFPYPSYWGIASLYTDKLIF.

To note about this clone: TCRdb has a much larger clone's protein, which differs at residue 10 from the translation of this DNA, likely because of a read error; what is shown is the protein translated from the DNA. The CDR3 DNA is TGTGCCTGTGACACCGTGGGATACCAGCTTTCCGATAAACTCATCTTT. Translation gives CACDTVGYQLSDKLIF. The V gene is TRDV2, the J gene TRDJ1; 7 positions agree with TRDD3. Here the J gene was assigned by germline matching of the DNA, as TCRdb has none. This CDR3 is 16 amino acids long. Germline trimming cut 0 bases from V and 3 bases from J; bases unmatched to any gene: 9. Germline V gene sequence: CDR1 GEAIGNYY, CDR2 EKD.

In regard to this clone: TCRdb records a much larger clone's protein for this DNA, with a difference at residue 6 that likely arises from a read error; the protein given is the translation of the DNA. This sequence joins TRDV1 and TRDJ1; 13 bases are a match to TRDD3. With 3 bases clipped from V and 0 bases from J, the junction kept 16 bases outside the gene matches. The CDR3 spans 21 residues. CDR1 TSWWSYY and CDR2 QGS come from the germline V gene. CDR3 loop: CALGDPLLSVLGDTDTDKLIF. The DNA of the CDR3 is TGTGCTCTTGGGGATCCCTTGCTAAGCGTACTGGGGGATACGGACACCGATAAACTCATCTTT.

The table lists this clone with many counts. A read error is possible here, since a much larger clone lies one base away. The chain is built from TRDV1 and TRDJ1; 11 bases agree with TRDD3. Trimming took 0 bases from V and 0 from J; bases not matched to a gene: 36. This CDR3 is built from 28 residues. Germline V gene data show CDR1 as TSWWSYY and CDR2 as QGS. CDR3 sequence reads: CALGELQTSFSLNWGIYANRPYTDKLIF. DNA of the CDR3: TGTGCTCTTGGGGAACTCCAAACTTCCTTTTCACTCAACTGGGGGATATACGCCAATCGCCCGTACACCGATAAACTCATCTTT.

Turning to this clone: This DNA's translation and the protein TCRdb lists, from a much larger clone, do not match at residue 12, likely due to a read error; the protein shown is translated from the DNA. This chain connects TRDV2 to TRDJ1; 7 bases fit TRDD3. The J gene, absent from TCRdb, was called here by matching the DNA to germline. V shed 1 base and J 2 bases; nucleotides not matched to a gene: 27. Germline-derived CDR1 and CDR2 are GEAIGNYY and EKD. This CDR3 spans 22 amino acids. This CDR3 is CACDTQRLMEASTGEGTDKLIF. CDR3 bases: TGTGCCTGTGACACACAACGGCTCATGGAGGCATCGACTGGGGAAGGTACCGATAAACTCATCTTT.

As for this clone: TCRdb's entry gives the protein of a much larger clone, which mismatches this DNA's translation at residue 16, likely from a read error; the protein reported here is translated from the DNA. CDR3 sequence reads: CALGERPPRWGIYSTGKLIF. The CDR3 DNA sequence: TGTGCTCTTGGGGAACGACCCCCCCGCTGGGGGATATATTCCACCGGTAAACTCATCTTT. The V gene is TRDV1, the J gene TRDJ1, with TRDD3 identical over 10 bases. Germline matching of the DNA provided the J gene here, since TCRdb leaves it blank. This CDR3 region has 20 residues. CDR1 is TSWWSYY, CDR2 QGS, per germline.

This clone turned up a few times. The TCRdb record carries a much larger clone's protein, which differs from this DNA's translation at residue 9; a read error is the likely cause, and the protein listed here is the DNA translation. J is TRDJ1 and V is TRDV3; 10 bases map to TRDD3. Here the J gene came from matching the DNA to germline, since TCRdb omits it. Germline V gene lookup returns CDR1 TVYSNPD and CDR2 GDNSRS (reference sequence). V lost 1 base to trimming and J lost 3 bases; unmatched junction nucleotides: 26. This CDR3 is built from 21 residues. The CDR3 DNA reads as TGTGCCTTTAATTCGCGCCACTTCCCCTACTGGGGGATGAATATCCCCGATAAACTCATCTTT. Translation: CAFNSRHFPYWGMNIPDKLIF.

Concerning this clone itself: TCRdb's protein, taken from a much larger clone, differs from this DNA's translation at residue 11, likely owing to a read error; the protein displayed comes from the DNA. The J segment was not called; the V segment is TRDV2; TRDD3 is taken as the D call from the table, unchecked against the DNA. The CDR3 is 14 residues long. Germline V CDR1 and CDR2: GEAIGNYY, EKD. CDR3 DNA: TGTGCCTGTGACCAAAGGCTGGGGATCCCAAGTTCCATCTTT. It yields the protein CACDQRLGIPSSIF.